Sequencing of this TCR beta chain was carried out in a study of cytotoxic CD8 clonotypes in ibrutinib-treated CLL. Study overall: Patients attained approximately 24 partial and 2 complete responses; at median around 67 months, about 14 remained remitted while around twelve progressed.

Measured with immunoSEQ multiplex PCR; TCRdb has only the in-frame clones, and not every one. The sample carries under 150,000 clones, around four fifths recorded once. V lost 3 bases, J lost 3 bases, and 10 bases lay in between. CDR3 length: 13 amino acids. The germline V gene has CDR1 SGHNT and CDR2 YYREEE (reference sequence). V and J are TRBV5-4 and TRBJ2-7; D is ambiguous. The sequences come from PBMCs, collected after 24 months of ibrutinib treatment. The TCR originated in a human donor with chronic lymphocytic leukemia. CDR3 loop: CASSSPYSYEQYF. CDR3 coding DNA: TGTGCCAGCAGCTCACCTTACAGCTACGAGCAGTACTTC.